The clone carrying this T cell receptor (beta chain) was observed a handful of times. The record originates from a study of identical twins. TCRdb re-derived calls from the 5' RACE reads in MiXCR, one entry per CDR3 protein. The sample contains roughly 190,000 distinct CDR3 sequences, about a sixth of which appear only once. The CDR3 loop spans 15 amino acids. Germline loops: CDR1 PRHDT, CDR2 FYEKMQ (reference sequence). V was shortened by 3 bases and J by 2 bases, with 10 bases between the two germline ends. This sample also belongs to another study, concerning T cells expressing NK-cell markers.

The chain combines TRBV13 with TRBJ2-2; D is unresolved. Sequenced material: CD8+ T cells sorted from blood. The TCR sequence derives from a woman under 30 in good health. CDR3 nucleotides: TGTGCCAGCAGCTTTGAGACGGAAAACACCGGGGAGCTGTTTTTT. Amino acid sequence: CASSFETENTGELFF.